This is a list of T cell receptor beta chains from one sample in a study of OX40 agonist ivuxolimab in advanced cancers. Clones were read by immunoSEQ multiplex PCR, and TCRdb kept only the in-frame ones, dropping some. The sample includes 66,000 or so clones, about 80% of them seen just once. Source: CD4+ or CD8+ T cells sorted from blood, taken in a trial of the OX40 agonist ivuxolimab. These receptors all stem from an adult with an advanced solid tumor such as melanoma, head and neck, liver or kidney cancer. Both conserved end residues are part of each CDR3. D genes are given only for firm matches.

j_call	v_call	d_call	cdr3_aa
TRBJ1-1	TRBV7-8	-	CASSLEVWTEAFF
TRBJ1-5	TRBV4-2	-	CASSQDFVAGQINQPQHF
TRBJ2-1	TRBV7-3	-	CASSLRSGFYNEQFF
TRBJ2-7	TRBV7-6	-	CASSEAYEQYF
TRBJ1-5	TRBV19	-	CASSIARENQPQHF
TRBJ2-5	TRBV15	TRBD1	CATSLARGHQETQYF
TRBJ2-3	TRBV6-1	TRBD1	CASSGRGSLTDTQYF
TRBJ1-2	TRBV28	-	CASSPPEPGREGGYTF
TRBJ1-1	TRBV10-1	-	CASSNGQMNTEAFF
TRBJ2-5	TRBV25-1	-	CASSAPGRAQETQYF
TRBJ1-2	TRBV7-8	-	CASSLAQDSSNYGYTF
TRBJ2-5	TRBV9	-	CASSTTPGHQETQYF